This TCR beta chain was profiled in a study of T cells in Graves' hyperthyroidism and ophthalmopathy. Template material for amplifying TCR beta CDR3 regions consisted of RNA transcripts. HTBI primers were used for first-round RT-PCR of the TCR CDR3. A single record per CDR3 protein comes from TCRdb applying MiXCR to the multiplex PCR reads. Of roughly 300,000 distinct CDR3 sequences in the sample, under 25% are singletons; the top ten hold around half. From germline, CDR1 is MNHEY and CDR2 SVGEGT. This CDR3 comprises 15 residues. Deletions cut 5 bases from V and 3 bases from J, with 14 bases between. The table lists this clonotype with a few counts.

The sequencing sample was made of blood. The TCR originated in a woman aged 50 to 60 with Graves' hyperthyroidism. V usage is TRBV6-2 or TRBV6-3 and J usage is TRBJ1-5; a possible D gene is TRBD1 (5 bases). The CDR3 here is CASSPGTVNNQPQHF. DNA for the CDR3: TGTGCCAGCAGTCCCGGGACGGTAAACAATCAGCCCCAGCATTTT.